The 22 T cell receptor beta chains below all came from one sample that was sequenced in a study of blood T cell repertoires in COVID-19. The protocol was immunoSEQ multiplex PCR, while the TCRdb copy is restricted to in-frame clones and leaves out a portion. The sample yields roughly 360,000 clones, 81% seen once. The sequencing sample was made of peripheral blood. These receptors originate from a human donor with acute or convalescent COVID-19. The donor label of this sample is uncertain.

The chain recombines TRBV28 with TRBJ2-3, with a weak D call TRBD2 (6 bases). V was trimmed by 1 base and J by 7 bases, leaving 18 bases between them. Germline CDR1 reads MDHEN; CDR2 reads SYDVKM. This CDR3 has 16 amino acids. DNA for the CDR3: TGTGCCAGCAGTTTATCGGGCTCCGGGAGTCGTCATACGCAGTATTTT. Its protein product is CASSLSGSGSRHTQYF.

The J gene is TRBJ1-2, the V gene TRBV29-1, with 8 bases identical to TRBD1. V shed 5 bases, J shed 7 bases, and the junction held 12 bases outside the gene matches. Germline V lookup: CDR1 SQVTM, CDR2 ANQGSEA. The CDR3 loop spans 14 amino acids. As DNA, the CDR3 is TGCAGCGTTAACAAACTTCAGGGGGCTGGTGGCTACACCTTC. It translates to CSVNKLQGAGGYTF.

V usage is TRBV2 and J usage is TRBJ1-4, with TRBD1 matching 7 bases. This CDR3 has 13 amino acids. The V and J ends lost 5 bases and 6 bases, in that order; junction bases with no gene match: 3. Germline V CDR1 and CDR2: SNHLY, FYNNEI. DNA for the CDR3: TGTGCCAGCAGTCCCCAGGGGGATGAAAAACTGTTTTTT. This translates into CASSPQGDEKLFF.

For this clone: Just one base apart from a much larger clone, this may be a read error. The rearrangement uses TRBV12-3 or TRBV12-4 and TRBJ1-1; D is unresolved. The CDR3 spans 13 residues. V lost 3 bases and J lost 0, with 5 bases in between. The CDR3 reads CASSFSLNTEAFF. CDR3 sequence (DNA): TGTGCCAGCAGTTTTTCCTTGAACACTGAAGCTTTCTTT.

The rearrangement joins TRBV29-1 to TRBJ1-1, with TRBD1 identical over 8 bases. V was pared by 4 bases and J by 4 bases, with 8 bases of the junction left unmatched. The CDR3 is 14 residues long. Germline V lookup: CDR1 SQVTM, CDR2 ANQGSEA. CDR3 sequence: CSVGKTGAGTEAFF. The CDR3 coding sequence is TGCAGCGTTGGAAAGACAGGGGCAGGCACTGAAGCTTTCTTT.

The J gene is TRBJ2-1, the V gene TRBV19, with 7 bases matching TRBD1. Germline CDR1 is LNHDA and CDR2 is SQIVND (reference sequence). The ends lost 5 bases at V and 1 base at J; junction bases unmatched: 5. The CDR3 is 15 amino acids. CDR3 region: CASSPGTASYNEQFF. The CDR3 DNA sequence: TGTGCCAGTAGTCCAGGGACAGCGTCCTACAATGAGCAGTTCTTC.

The CDR3 nucleotides read TGTGCCAGCAGGAGAAGACAGGGCGTAACTTTCAATCAGCCCCAGCATTTT. This codes for CASRRRQGVTFNQPQHF. The rearrangement uses TRBV2 and TRBJ1-5; 7 bases line up with TRBD1. Per germline, CDR1 SNHLY and CDR2 FYNNEI. The CDR3 covers 17 residues. The trim removed 6 bases at V and 3 bases at J, leaving 14 bases unmatched.

The chain carries TRBV19 and TRBJ2-3, with D maybe TRBD2 (6 bases). V gave up 8 bases and J gave up 4 bases, with 16 bases separating them. Germline CDR1 LNHDA, CDR2 SQIVND (reference sequence). The CDR3 loop spans 14 amino acids. The CDR3 spells CASGQGGDPDTQYF. CDR3 sequence (DNA): TGTGCCAGTGGGCAAGGAGGGGATCCAGATACGCAGTATTTT.

The rearrangement joins TRBV28 to TRBJ1-3; 7 positions match TRBD1. The length of the CDR3 is 15 residues. Trimming cost V 5 bases and J 4 bases; bases outside gene matches: 8. The germline CDR1 and CDR2 sequences are MDHEN and SYDVKM. The CDR3 reads CASSQGQHSGNTIYF. In DNA form, the CDR3 reads TGTGCCAGCAGTCAGGGACAGCACTCCGGAAACACCATATATTTT. Together with reference TRBV28 and TRBJ1-3, the CDR3 gives the full variable domain: DVKVTQSSRYLVKRTGEKVFLECVQDMDHENMFWYRQDPGLGLRLIYFSYDVKMKEKGDIPEGYSVSREKKERFSLILESASTNQTSMYLCASSQGQHSGNTIYFGEGSWLTVV.

V is TRBV5-1 and J is TRBJ2-5, with 8 nucleotides matching TRBD1. The CDR3 covers 15 residues. With 4 bases clipped from V and 7 bases from J, the junction kept 12 bases outside the gene matches. Germline V lookup: CDR1 SGHRS, CDR2 YFSETQ. The CDR3 sequence is CASSIGTGTTGTQYF. CDR3 nucleotides: TGCGCCAGCAGCATCGGGACAGGTACCACTGGGACCCAGTACTTC. Looking up the rest from reference TRBV5-1 and TRBJ2-5 gives the full variable domain: KAGVTQTPRYLIKTRGQQVTLSCSPISGHRSVSWYQQTPGQGLQFLFEYFSETQRNKGNFPGRFSGRQFSNSRSEMNVSTLELGDSALYLCASSIGTGTTGTQYFGPGTRLLVL.

The chain combines TRBV6-5 with TRBJ1-1; 9 positions match TRBD1. CDR3 length: 14 amino acids. V was clipped by 8 bases and J by 7 bases; unmatched bases: 11. Germline V gene data show CDR1 as MNHEY and CDR2 as SVGAGI. Here the CDR3 DNA reads TGTGCCAGCTACCCAGACAGGGGGAGAGGTGAAGCTTTCTTT. It specifies CASYPDRGRGEAFF.

The chain employs TRBV5-1 and TRBJ1-1; D is perhaps TRBD1 (5 bases). Trimming removed 4 bases from V and 0 bases from J, with 13 bases in between. The germline V gene encodes CDR1 SGHRS and CDR2 YFSETQ. The CDR3 has 15 residues. CDR3: CASSAGQSLNTEAFF. In DNA, the CDR3 is TGCGCCAGCAGCGCGGGGCAAAGTCTGAACACTGAAGCTTTCTTT.

The gene calls are TRBV10-1 and TRBJ1-1, with D possibly being TRBD1 (5 bases). From germline, CDR1 is WNHNN and CDR2 SYGVQD (reference sequence). Trimming took off 0 bases at V and 11 bases at J, with 16 bases between the two ends. The CDR3 consists of 14 residues. This CDR3 is CASSESRQGSVAFF. The CDR3 DNA follows: TGCGCCAGCAGTGAGTCTCGGCAGGGTTCTGTCGCTTTCTTT.

The CDR3 DNA reads as TGTGCCAGCAGTTTTTCGACAGGGCTCAACTCACCCCTCCACTTT. This gives the protein CASSFSTGLNSPLHF. This chain uses TRBV28 with TRBJ1-6, with 7 bases fitting TRBD1. The V and J ends lost 3 bases and 10 bases, in that order; junction bases with no gene match: 9. The CDR3 is made up of 15 amino acids. Germline V gene data show CDR1 as MDHEN and CDR2 as SYDVKM. Full variable domain (remainder filled in from reference TRBV28 and TRBJ1-6): DVKVTQSSRYLVKRTGEKVFLECVQDMDHENMFWYRQDPGLGLRLIYFSYDVKMKEKGDIPEGYSVSREKKERFSLILESASTNQTSMYLCASSFSTGLNSPLHFGNGTRLTVT.

Here the CDR3 DNA reads TGTGCCAGCAGCTTAGGACCGGGACAGATTTACGAGCAGTACTTC. Its translation is CASSLGPGQIYEQYF. The rearrangement uses TRBV7-6 and TRBJ2-7; 7 bases map to TRBD1. Germline trimming cut 1 base from V and 4 bases from J; bases unmatched to any gene: 7. From germline, CDR1 is SGHVS and CDR2 FNYEAQ. This CDR3 contains 15 residues.

This chain links TRBV30 with TRBJ1-1; a possible D gene is TRBD1 (6 bases). Germline CDR1 GTSNPN, CDR2 SVGIG (reference sequence). The ends were cut back, 8 bases at V and 2 bases at J, with 21 bases in the middle. The CDR3 is 15 residues long. The CDR3 coding sequence is TGTGCCGGATACCCACCCAAGGGGGATAACACTGAAGCTTTCTTT. Translating gives CAGYPPKGDNTEAFF.

The chain couples TRBV6-5 to TRBJ1-6; D call uncertain. The V and J ends lost 6 bases and 9 bases respectively, with 6 bases between them. The CDR3 loop spans 11 amino acids. The germline gives CDR1 MNHEY, CDR2 SVGAGI. The CDR3 DNA reads as TGTGCCAGCAGGGTCGGTTCACCCCTCCACTTT. Its protein product is CASRVGSPLHF.

As for this clone: The same CDR3 arises from other DNA sequences in this sample as well. The chain joins TRBV3-1 (or the pseudogene TRBV3-2) to TRBJ2-3; D possibly corresponds to TRBD2 (5 bases). There are 14 residues in the CDR3. Germline assignment: CDR1 LGHDT and CDR2 YNNKEL (reference sequence). V lost 2 bases and J lost 5, with 11 bases in between. The CDR3 DNA reads TGTGCCAGCAGCCAAAGATTGGCGGGAGATACGCAGTATTTT. This codes for CASSQRLAGDTQYF.

The chain employs TRBV7-6 and TRBJ2-4; maybe TRBD1 (5 bases). Germline V gene lookup returns CDR1 SGHVS and CDR2 FNYEAQ. This CDR3 is 18 amino acids long. V gave up 5 bases and J gave up 3 bases, with 23 bases separating them. This CDR3 is CASSPSWAGHQGKNIQYF. CDR3 DNA: TGTGCCAGCAGCCCATCATGGGCCGGACATCAAGGCAAAAACATTCAGTACTTC.

J is TRBJ1-2 and V is TRBV28, with 9 bases that match TRBD1. With V trimmed by 10 bases and J by 5 bases, 5 bases remained unmatched. Germline V gene data show CDR1 as MDHEN and CDR2 as SYDVKM. CDR3 size: 12 residues. Written as DNA, the CDR3 is TGTGCCACCACAGGACAGGGGTATGGCTACACCTTC. This translates into CATTGQGYGYTF.

This chain connects TRBV19 to TRBJ1-1; D gene unclear. The germline CDR1 and CDR2 sequences are LNHDA and SQIVND (reference sequence). This CDR3 comprises 13 residues. Trimming removed 5 bases from V and 0 bases from J, with 7 bases in between. CDR3 in amino acids: CASSLRVNTEAFF. The CDR3 DNA follows: TGTGCCAGTAGTTTGAGGGTGAACACTGAAGCTTTCTTT. The whole variable domain, remainder taken from reference TRBV19 and TRBJ1-1, is DGGITQSPKYLFRKEGQNVTLSCEQNLNHDAMYWYRQDPGQGLRLIYYSQIVNDFQKGDIAEGYSVSREKKESFPLTVTSAQKNPTAFYLCASSLRVNTEAFFGQGTRLTVV.

The chain recombines TRBV18 with TRBJ1-5, with unresolved D. The CDR3 length is 15 residues. The V end was cut by 5 bases, the J end by 5 bases, with 16 bases between. Looked up from germline, CDR1 is KGHSH and CDR2 is LQKENI. The CDR3 region is CASSMLAPPYQPQHF. CDR3 sequence (DNA): TGTGCCAGCTCAATGTTAGCCCCCCCTTATCAGCCCCAGCATTTT.